This TCR beta chain originates from a study of CD8+CD57+ T cells in acquired aplastic anemia. About the study: The sorted CD4+ and CD8+ cells yielded an average around 3.2 ug of DNA.

Whole-study findings and limits: Patients and controls were not found to differ significantly in CD8+ Simpson's diversity. Roughly 27 sequences, all CD8+ CDR3, were shared between patients and controls.

In regard to this clonotype: Antigen: not known.

Genomic DNA was employed as the template in profiling TCR beta VDJ and CDR3. TCRdb passed the reads through MiXCR, listing each CDR3 protein once. The profile shows some 290,000 distinct CDR3 sequences, around 60% of them singletons. Sequences were obtained from sorted CD4+, CD8+, or CD8+CD57+ T cells (not recorded which) from PBMCs. The source of this sequence is a human donor with severe aplastic anemia or a healthy control (not recorded which).

The CDR3 region is CATSRDRVEPTIYF. The DNA for the CDR3 is TGTGCCACCAGCAGAGATCGAGTTGAACCCACCATATATTTT. The V call is TRBV15, the J call TRBJ1-3; D gene unclear. CDR3 length equals 14 residues. Germline CDR1 reads LNHNV; CDR2 reads YYDKDF (reference sequence). Trimming removed 0 bases at V and 9 bases at J, with 12 bases between.